The present T cell receptor (beta chain) was sequenced within a study of cytomegalovirus exposure and HLA in healthy donors. Study findings and constraints: The authors later found TCR association rates varying by HLA locus, with DRB1 most and HLA-C fewest.

With regard to this clone: No antigen is known for it.

This PCR relied on a set of 60 Vbeta primers and 13 Jbeta primers. As handled by the study authors: About 12 million shared chains were among the 65 million to 85 million unique TCR beta chains that a later analysis counted. Generated by immunoSEQ multiplex PCR, the TCRdb table keeps only in-frame clones and is missing some. V and J calls and clone size are those listed in that table; D and trimming were worked out from the DNA. The sample has roughly 120,000 clones; approximately 81% are singletons. CDR1 SGHNT and CDR2 YENEEA come from the germline V gene. The CDR3 is 19 residues long. V lost 5 bases, J lost 2 bases, and 25 bases lay in between.

The chain recombines TRBV11-3 with TRBJ1-5; D unresolved. The source material was PBMCs. This TCR was recovered from a woman in her twenties or thirties in good health and CMV-seronegative. CDR3 residues: CASSGRTPREAHCNQPQHF. CDR3 in DNA: TGTGCCAGCAGCGGTCGAACGCCCCGGGAAGCACATTGCAATCAGCCCCAGCATTTT.